The present TCR beta chain was sequenced within a study of blood T cell repertoires in COVID-19. Study context: The United States, Italy and Spain provided the acute and convalescent COVID-19 samples.

This CDR3 comprises 15 residues. From germline, CDR1 is SNHLY and CDR2 FYNNEI. Trimming cost V 0 bases and J 4 bases; bases outside gene matches: 4. Per the original methods: Amplification of reference gene primers was used by the study to estimate nucleated cell counts. Some clones are missing from TCRdb's copy, which holds only in-frame ones; the method was immunoSEQ multiplex PCR. From that table come the V and J calls and clone size; the DNA was used to work out D and trimming. Of roughly 100,000 clones listed, approximately 89% are singletons. Sequences were obtained from peripheral blood. The genes are TRBV2 and TRBJ1-1; 8 bases are a match to TRBD1. The source is a woman older than 75 in a cohort sampled during active COVID-19. CDR3 region: CASSEARQGSTEAFF. DNA for the CDR3: TGTGCCAGCAGTGAAGCCAGACAGGGGAGCACTGAAGCTTTCTTT. Full variable domain (missing parts from reference TRBV2 and TRBJ1-1): EPEVTQTPSHQVTQMGQEVILRCVPISNHLYFYWYRQILGQKVEFLVSFYNNEISEKSEIFDDQFSVERPDGSNFTLKIRSTKLEDSAMYFCASSEARQGSTEAFFGQGTRLTVV.